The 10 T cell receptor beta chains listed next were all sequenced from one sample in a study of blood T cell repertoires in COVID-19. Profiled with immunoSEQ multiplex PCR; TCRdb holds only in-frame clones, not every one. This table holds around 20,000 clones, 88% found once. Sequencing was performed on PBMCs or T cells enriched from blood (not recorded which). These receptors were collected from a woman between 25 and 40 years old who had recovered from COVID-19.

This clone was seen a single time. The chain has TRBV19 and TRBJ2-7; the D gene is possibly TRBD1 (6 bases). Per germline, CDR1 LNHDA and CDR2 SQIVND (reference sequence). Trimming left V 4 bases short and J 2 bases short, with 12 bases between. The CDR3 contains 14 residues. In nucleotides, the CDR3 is TGTGCCAGTAGTACGGGACACCGAGCCTACGAGCAGTACTTC. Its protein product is CASSTGHRAYEQYF. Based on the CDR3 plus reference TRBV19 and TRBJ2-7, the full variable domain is DGGITQSPKYLFRKEGQNVTLSCEQNLNHDAMYWYRQDPGQGLRLIYYSQIVNDFQKGDIAEGYSVSREKKESFPLTVTSAQKNPTAFYLCASSTGHRAYEQYFGPGTRLTVT.

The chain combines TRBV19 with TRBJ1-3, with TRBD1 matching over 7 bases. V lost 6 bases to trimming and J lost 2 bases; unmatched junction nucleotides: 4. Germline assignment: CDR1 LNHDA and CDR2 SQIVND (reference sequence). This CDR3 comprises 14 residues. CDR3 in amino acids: CASSPTGTGNTIYF. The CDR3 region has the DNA TGTGCCAGTAGCCCGACAGGGACTGGAAACACCATATATTTT.

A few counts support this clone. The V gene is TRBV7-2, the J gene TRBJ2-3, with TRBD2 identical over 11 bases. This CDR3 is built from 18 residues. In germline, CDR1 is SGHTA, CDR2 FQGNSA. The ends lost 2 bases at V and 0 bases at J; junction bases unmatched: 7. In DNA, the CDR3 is TGTGCCAGCAGCTTACTAGCGGGGGGCGTTACTAGCACAGATACGCAGTATTTT. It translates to CASSLLAGGVTSTDTQYF. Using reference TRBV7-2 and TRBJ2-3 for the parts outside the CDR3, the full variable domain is GAGVSQSPSNKVTEKGKDVELRCDPISGHTALYWYRQSLGQGLEFLIYFQGNSAPDKSGLPSDRFSAERTGGSVSTLTIQRTQQEDSAVYLCASSLLAGGVTSTDTQYFGPGTRLTVL.

The CDR3 DNA reads TGTGCCAGCAGCCCCCGGCTAGGCCACTCTGGGGCCAACGTCCTGACTTTC. It codes for CASSPRLGHSGANVLTF. The rearrangement links TRBV7-9 to TRBJ2-6, with unresolved D. The CDR3 has 17 residues. The V and J ends lost 5 bases and 0 bases respectively, with 14 bases between them. Germline assignment: CDR1 SEHNR and CDR2 FQNEAQ (reference sequence).

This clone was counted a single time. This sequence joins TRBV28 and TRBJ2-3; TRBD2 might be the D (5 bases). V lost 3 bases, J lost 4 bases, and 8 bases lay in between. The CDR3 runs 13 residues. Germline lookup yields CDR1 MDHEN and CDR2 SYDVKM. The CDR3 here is CASSFGVPDTQYF. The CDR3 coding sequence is TGTGCCAGCAGTTTCGGGGTACCAGATACGCAGTATTTT.

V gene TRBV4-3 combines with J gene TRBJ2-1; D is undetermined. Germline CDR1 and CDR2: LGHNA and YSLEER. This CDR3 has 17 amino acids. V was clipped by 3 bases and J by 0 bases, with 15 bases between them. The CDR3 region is CASSHGRGLSSYNEQFF. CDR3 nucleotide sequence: TGCGCCAGCAGCCATGGTAGAGGCCTAAGCTCCTACAATGAGCAGTTCTTC.

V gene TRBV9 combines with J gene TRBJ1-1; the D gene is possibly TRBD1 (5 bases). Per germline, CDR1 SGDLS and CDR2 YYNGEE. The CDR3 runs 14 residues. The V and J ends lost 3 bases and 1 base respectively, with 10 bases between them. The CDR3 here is CASSEGLPNTEAFF. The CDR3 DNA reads TGTGCCAGCAGCGAGGGACTTCCGAACACTGAAGCTTTCTTT.

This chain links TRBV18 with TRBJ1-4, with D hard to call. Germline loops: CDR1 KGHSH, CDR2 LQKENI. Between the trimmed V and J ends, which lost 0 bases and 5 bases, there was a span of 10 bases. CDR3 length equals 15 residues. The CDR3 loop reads CASSPPDGGNEKLFF. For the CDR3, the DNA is TGTGCCAGCTCACCACCGGACGGCGGGAATGAAAAACTGTTTTTT.

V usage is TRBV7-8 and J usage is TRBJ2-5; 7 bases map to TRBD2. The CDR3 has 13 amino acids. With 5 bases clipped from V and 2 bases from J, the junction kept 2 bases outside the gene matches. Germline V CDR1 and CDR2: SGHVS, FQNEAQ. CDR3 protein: CASSRGGQETQYF. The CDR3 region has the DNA TGTGCCAGCAGCCGGGGAGGGCAAGAGACCCAGTACTTC. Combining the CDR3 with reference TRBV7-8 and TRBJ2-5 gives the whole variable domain GAGVSQSPRYKVAKRGQDVALRCDPISGHVSLFWYQQALGQGPEFLTYFQNEAQLDKSGLPSDRFFAERPEGSVSTLKIQRTQQEDSAVYLCASSRGGQETQYFGPGTRLLVL.

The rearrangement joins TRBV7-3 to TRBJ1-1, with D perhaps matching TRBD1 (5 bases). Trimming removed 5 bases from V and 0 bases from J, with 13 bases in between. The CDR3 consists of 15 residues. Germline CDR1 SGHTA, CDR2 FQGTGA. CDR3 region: CASSLQGSMNTEAFF. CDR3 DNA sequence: TGTGCCAGCAGCCTTCAGGGTTCGATGAACACTGAAGCTTTCTTT.